Given below is one T cell receptor beta chain in context. Its antigen is not known. Ahead of thyroid surgery, no patient had received treatment of any kind. Under the authors' procedure: In papillary thyroid cancer, a distant-metastasis classifier was built using CDR3 differences across clinicopathological groups. TCRdb reassembled clones from the PCR reads with MiXCR. Here the V and J calls rest on TCRdb's processing, not on the authors' analysis. Of more than 10,000 clones detected, around 30% appear once; the ten largest clones hold about 16%. The data stem from a study of metastatic and nonmetastatic thyroid tumors. Background on the study: Repertoires from blood and tumor or nodule tissue of malignant and benign thyroid patients were compared.

Germline CDR1 MNHEY, CDR2 SMNVEV (reference sequence). Germline trimming cut 2 bases from V and 2 bases from J; bases unmatched to any gene: 1. This CDR3 is built from 15 residues. Points from the study as a whole: Significantly greater TCR beta diversity was reportedly found in malignant thyroid tumors than in benign nodules (in blood and tumor).

Sequencing was performed on tumor tissue. This chain connects TRBV27 to TRBJ1-5, with 9 positions matching TRBD1. The clonotype was recovered from a female donor with papillary thyroid cancer or a benign thyroid nodule (not recorded which). Some clones in this sample may be carry-over from other donors' samples. CDR3 region: CASSLTGGGNQPQHF. The CDR3 DNA reads as TGTGCCAGCAGTTTAACAGGGGGCGGCAATCAGCCCCAGCATTTT.